This T cell receptor beta chain is drawn from a study of cytomegalovirus exposure and HLA in healthy donors. Primers for the PCR totalled 60 Vbeta and 13 Jbeta. TCRdb keeps only in-frame clones here, not all; method: immunoSEQ multiplex PCR. Of roughly 200,000 clones detected, approximately 70% appear once; the ten largest clones hold 1.8%. CDR1 is GTSNPN, CDR2 SVGIG, per germline (reference sequence). V lost 2 bases and J lost 3, with 10 bases in between. The CDR3 is 13 amino acids. Study conclusions and caveats: TRBV6-2, TRBV6-3 and other indistinguishable V segments were excluded.

About this clone itself: No antigen is known for it.

The sequencing sample was made of PBMCs. The receptor comes from a woman aged 25 to 39 in good health and CMV-seronegative. The rearrangement uses TRBV30 and TRBJ2-5; no clear D gene. CDR3 residues: CAWSLWAKETQYF. The DNA of the CDR3 is TGTGCCTGGAGTCTATGGGCTAAAGAGACCCAGTACTTC.